This T cell receptor (beta chain) is from a study of regulatory and conventional T cells in RAG deficiency. Study-level findings and limits: Other subsets showed around 10-fold reductions, but Treg unique TCR beta sequences fell roughly 90-fold in these patients. Patient subsets had shorter CDR3s; Omenn Treg-Tconv overlap exceeded 90%.

Concerning this clone itself: Its antigen remains unidentified.

V shed 4 bases and J shed 10 bases, with 8 bases lying between them. The CDR3 spans 10 residues. Germline CDR1 SGHTS, CDR2 YDEGEE. Conventional CD4+ T cells were sorted from blood as CD25-low CD127-high cells. The protocol was immunoSEQ multiplex PCR, while the TCRdb copy is restricted to in-frame clones and leaves out a portion. The data hold 25,000 to 35,000 clones, with about 96% observed a single time. These data were likewise used in another study, on regulatory T cells. From that study: Primers: 52 TRBV forward and 13 TRBJ reverse.

Sample: CD25- CD4+ T cells sorted from blood. V is TRBV5-8 and J is TRBJ1-1; TRBD1 is a possible D gene (5 bases). The sequence derives from a human donor in good health. The CDR3 loop is CASSPQGAFF. The CDR3 region has the DNA TGTGCCAGCAGCCCCCAGGGAGCTTTCTTT.